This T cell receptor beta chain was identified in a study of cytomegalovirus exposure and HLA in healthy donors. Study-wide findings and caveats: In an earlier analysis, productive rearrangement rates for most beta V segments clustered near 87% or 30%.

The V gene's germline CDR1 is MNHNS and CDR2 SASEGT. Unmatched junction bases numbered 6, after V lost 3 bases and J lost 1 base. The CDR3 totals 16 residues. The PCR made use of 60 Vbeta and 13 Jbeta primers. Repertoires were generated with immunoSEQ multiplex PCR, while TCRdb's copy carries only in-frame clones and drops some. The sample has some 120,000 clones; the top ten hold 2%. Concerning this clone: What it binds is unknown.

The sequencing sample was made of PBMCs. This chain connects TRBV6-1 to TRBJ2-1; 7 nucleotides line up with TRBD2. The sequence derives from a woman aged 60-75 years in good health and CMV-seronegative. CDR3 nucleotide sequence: TGTGCCAGCAGTGAGCTAGGCGGGGGTTCCTACAATGAGCAGTTCTTC. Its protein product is CASSELGGGSYNEQFF.